The next 27 T cell receptor beta chains were all read from a single sample in a study of T cells in Graves' hyperthyroidism and ophthalmopathy. It was RNA transcripts that yielded the amplified TCR beta CDR3 regions. An initial round of RT-PCR targeting the TCR CDR3 relied on the HTBI primer set. TCRdb analysed the multiplex PCR reads with MiXCR anew, one entry per CDR3 protein. This table holds about 510,000 distinct CDR3 sequences, 14% found once. Sequencing input: blood. The receptors come from a woman aged 40 to 50 with Graves' hyperthyroidism.

This clonotype was recorded many times. The chain carries TRBV7-8 and TRBJ1-3; unclear D gene. Germline V lookup: CDR1 SGHVS, CDR2 FQNEAQ. Trimming stripped 5 bases from V and 2 bases from J, with 10 bases between. The CDR3 extends over 14 amino acids. CDR3 DNA sequence: TGTGCCAGCAGCCCAAGGGAGGCTGGAAACACCATATATTTT. Encoded protein: CASSPREAGNTIYF.

This clonotype showed up many times. The V call is TRBV28, the J call TRBJ2-7; 11 positions agree with TRBD2. Trimming removed 2 bases from V and 4 bases from J; junction bases left unmatched: 7. Germline V gene data show CDR1 as MDHEN and CDR2 as SYDVKM. The CDR3 is 16 amino acids. CDR3 bases: TGTGCCAGCAGTTTAGGAGGGGCTAGCGGGAGGTACGAGCAGTACTTC. It specifies CASSLGGASGRYEQYF.

This clonotype occurred many times. The J gene is TRBJ2-1, the V gene TRBV27, with 12 bases aligning to TRBD2. The junction had 8 bases not matched to a gene; V was cut back by 7 bases and J by 4 bases. Germline V gene sequence: CDR1 MNHEY, CDR2 SMNVEV (reference sequence). The CDR3 length is 16 residues. The CDR3 nucleotides are TGTGCCAGCACCTCACTAGCGGGGGGATTTTACAATGAGCAGTTCTTC. Translating gives CASTSLAGGFYNEQFF.

At least ten counts were recorded for this clonotype. The CDR3 DNA reads TGTGCCAGCAACCTAGCGGGGAGCTCCTACAATGAGCAGTTCTTC. Residues: CASNLAGSSYNEQFF. The chain combines TRBV28 with TRBJ2-1; 9 positions match TRBD2. The CDR3 runs to 15 residues. Germline V gives CDR1 MDHEN, CDR2 SYDVKM. The junction had 4 bases not matched to a gene; V was cut back by 7 bases and J by 0 bases.

Many counts were recorded for this clonotype. The rearrangement uses TRBV2 and TRBJ1-1, with unresolved D. Germline CDR1 is SNHLY and CDR2 is FYNNEI. Trimming shortened V by 4 bases and J by 1 base, and 10 bases separated the two germline ends. This CDR3 has 14 residues. The CDR3 spells CASSAWVRNTEAFF. CDR3 DNA sequence: TGTGCCAGCAGTGCCTGGGTGCGGAACACTGAAGCTTTCTTT.

Many counts were recorded for this clonotype. The gene calls are TRBV7-3 and TRBJ2-2; a weak D match, TRBD1 (5 bases). Germline lookup yields CDR1 SGHTA and CDR2 FQGTGA. Trimming took off 1 base at V and 2 bases at J, with 17 bases between the two ends. The CDR3 consists of 18 residues. The CDR3 nucleotides read TGTGCCAGCAGCTTAAAAAGGGTCGACAGCCTTAACACCGGGGAGCTGTTTTTT. It yields the protein CASSLKRVDSLNTGELFF.

This clonotype was picked up many times. The J gene is TRBJ2-7, the V gene TRBV10-3, with D possibly being TRBD2 (6 bases). CDR1 is ENHRY and CDR2 is SYGVKD in the germline V gene. The CDR3 spans 16 residues. Trimming left V 0 bases short and J 7 bases short, with 19 bases between. The DNA of the CDR3 is TGTGCCATCAGTGAGTCAGGGACGGGAATTCGGGGGGAGCAGTACTTC. Amino acids: CAISESGTGIRGEQYF.

The chain joins TRBV7-2 to TRBJ1-5, with unresolved D. Germline V lookup: CDR1 SGHTA, CDR2 FQGNSA. This CDR3 region has 15 residues. Deletions cut 1 base from V and 3 bases from J, with 10 bases between. This CDR3 reads CASSLDWGFNQPQHF. The CDR3, as DNA: TGTGCCAGCAGCTTAGACTGGGGTTTCAATCAGCCCCAGCATTTT.

This chain connects TRBV6-5 to TRBJ1-5; 8 bases are a match to TRBD1. The germline V gene encodes CDR1 MNHEY and CDR2 SVGAGI. CDR3 size: 16 residues. V lost 0 bases and J lost 3; bases outside the gene matches: 4. The CDR3 spells CASSYSSGGNNQPQHF. The DNA for the CDR3 is TGTGCCAGCAGTTACTCTTCAGGGGGCAACAATCAGCCCCAGCATTTT.

With regard to this clonotype: This could be a read error, since a much larger clone is one nucleotide away. The gene calls are TRBV24-1 and TRBJ2-2, with D uncertain. Trimming cost V 4 bases and J 1 base, with 9 bases left between them. The CDR3 has 15 amino acids. Germline loops: CDR1 KGHDR, CDR2 SFDVKD. Here the CDR3 reads CATSDETMNTGELFF. CDR3 in DNA: TGTGCCACCAGTGACGAGACAATGAACACCGGGGAGCTGTTTTTT.

V and J are TRBV5-8 and TRBJ1-1; D unresolved. Germline CDR1 SGHTS, CDR2 YDEGEE. Trimming shortened V by 4 bases and J by 4 bases, and 8 bases separated the two germline ends. This CDR3 comprises 12 residues. The CDR3 reads CASSRESTEAFF. The CDR3 region has the DNA TGTGCCAGCAGCAGGGAGAGCACTGAAGCTTTCTTT.

This clonotype came up a few times. The genes are TRBV20-1 and TRBJ2-2; the D gene is possibly TRBD1 (5 bases). Trimming removed 4 bases at V and 3 bases at J, with 6 bases between. The CDR3 contains 12 residues. From germline, CDR1 is DFQATT and CDR2 SNEGSKA (reference sequence). This chain's CDR3 is CSAKTDTGELFF. The DNA of the CDR3 is TGCAGTGCTAAGACAGACACCGGGGAGCTGTTTTTT.

This clonotype was picked up many times. The J gene is TRBJ2-1, the V gene TRBV9; TRBD2 is a possible D gene (5 bases). CDR1 SGDLS and CDR2 YYNGEE come from the germline V gene. The germline V and J ends were trimmed by 3 bases and 7 bases, with 11 bases remaining between them. The CDR3 covers 13 residues. CDR3 loop: CASSAEDGNEQFF. DNA of the CDR3: TGTGCCAGCAGCGCGGAGGATGGGAATGAGCAGTTCTTC.

This clonotype was seen ten or more times. The chain links TRBV24-1 to TRBJ2-4, with D perhaps matching TRBD2 (6 bases). The V end was cut by 4 bases, the J end by 6 bases, with 9 bases between. CDR3 size: 13 residues. The germline V gene has CDR1 KGHDR and CDR2 SFDVKD. Written as DNA, the CDR3 is TGTGCCACCAGTGACGGGGGTGGAAACATTCAGTACTTC. Translation gives CATSDGGGNIQYF.

In this sample, this clonotype turned up many times. V is TRBV5-8 and J is TRBJ2-7; D remains unclear. This CDR3 contains 14 residues. CDR1 and CDR2 from the germline V gene are SGHTS and YDEGEE. Trimming pared 3 bases from V and 7 bases from J, leaving 17 bases between. The CDR3 DNA sequence: TGTGCCAGCAGCTATCAAGGAGCGCGGAGAGAGCAGTACTTC. This sequence encodes CASSYQGARREQYF.

The chain has TRBV4-1 and TRBJ1-1; TRBD1 is a possible D gene (6 bases). Germline CDR1 MGHRA, CDR2 YSYEKL. CDR3 length equals 15 residues. V dropped 1 base and J dropped 1 base, with 10 bases sitting between them. CDR3 loop: CASSQVGRGNTEAFF. In DNA form, the CDR3 reads TGCGCCAGCAGCCAAGTGGGCAGGGGGAACACTGAAGCTTTCTTT.

This clonotype was picked up a small number of times. The chain employs TRBV6-5 and TRBJ2-7, with D possibly matching TRBD1 (6 bases). The CDR3 runs to 16 residues. The V and J ends lost 0 bases and 3 bases respectively, with 15 bases between them. Germline values: CDR1 MNHEY, CDR2 SVGAGI. The CDR3 loop reads CASSYSQGDRFYEQYF. The CDR3 DNA sequence: TGTGCCAGCAGTTACTCGCAGGGTGACAGGTTCTACGAGCAGTACTTC.

This clonotype was found many times. The chain has TRBV11-2 and TRBJ2-3, with 7 bases identical to TRBD2. The CDR3 spans 15 residues. Germline CDR1 reads SGHAT; CDR2 reads FQNNGV. Trimming at V came to 5 bases and at J to 0 bases, leaving 5 bases not matched to a gene. CDR3: CASSLLATSTDTQYF. In DNA form, the CDR3 reads TGTGCCAGCAGCCTACTAGCGACCAGCACAGATACGCAGTATTTT.

The rearrangement uses TRBV7-3 and TRBJ2-1; 13 nucleotides match TRBD2. CDR3 length equals 19 residues. Germline-derived CDR1 and CDR2 are SGHTA and FQGTGA. With 5 bases clipped from V and 7 bases from J, the junction kept 17 bases outside the gene matches. This CDR3 reads CASSHGLAGVKVSINEQFF. The CDR3 DNA follows: TGTGCCAGCAGCCACGGACTAGCGGGAGTGAAGGTCTCCATAAATGAGCAGTTCTTC.

This clonotype was recorded many times. The genes are TRBV30 and TRBJ1-4; 7 bases are a match to TRBD1. Germline V CDR1 and CDR2: GTSNPN, SVGIG (reference sequence). This CDR3 has 14 residues. The V segment lost 3 bases and the J segment 8 bases; nucleotides outside the gene matches: 9. The CDR3 nucleotides read TGTGCCTGGAGGAGACAGGGCGAGAGCGAAAAACTGTTTTTT. Translating gives CAWRRQGESEKLFF. Together with reference TRBV30 and TRBJ1-4, the CDR3 gives the full variable domain: SQTIHQWPATLVQPVGSPLSLECTVEGTSNPNLYWYRQAAGRGLQLLFYSVGIGQISSEVPQNLSASRPQDRQFILSSKKLLLSDSGFYLCAWRRQGESEKLFFGSGTQLSVL.

As for this clonotype: This may come from a read error, since a much larger clone is one base off. The chain links TRBV3-1 to TRBJ2-7; 10 positions match TRBD2. Germline-derived CDR1 and CDR2 are LGHDT and YNNKEL (reference sequence). V lost 0 bases to trimming and J lost 5 bases; unmatched junction nucleotides: 16. The CDR3 loop spans 19 amino acids. DNA for the CDR3: TGTGCCAGCAGCCAAGAAGGTCTCGGGACTAGCGTACGAGTCCACGAGCAGTACTTC. This codes for CASSQEGLGTSVRVHEQYF.

J is TRBJ2-1 and V is TRBV9; 9 bases agree with TRBD2. Germline V gene data show CDR1 as SGDLS and CDR2 as YYNGEE. This CDR3 has 15 residues. The J segment lost 3 bases and the V segment lost 4 bases, leaving 5 bases of the junction unmatched. The CDR3 DNA reads TGTGCCAGCAGCCCTAGCGGGACTGACTACAATGAGCAGTTCTTC. Residues: CASSPSGTDYNEQFF.

This clonotype came up a few times. This chain uses TRBV5-5 with TRBJ2-2; TRBD1 is a possible D gene (5 bases). V was clipped by 6 bases and J by 1 base, with 19 bases between them. This CDR3 has 17 residues. CDR1 SGHKS and CDR2 YYEKEE come from the germline V gene (reference sequence). For the CDR3, the DNA is TGTGCCAGCAAGCTCCAAGACAGTTCATTGAACACCGGGGAGCTGTTTTTT. Amino acid sequence: CASKLQDSSLNTGELFF.

V gene TRBV5-1 combines with J gene TRBJ2-1, with 8 bases identical to TRBD2. The V segment lost 0 bases and the J segment 6 bases; nucleotides outside the gene matches: 5. Germline CDR1 is SGHRS and CDR2 is YFSETQ. The CDR3 spans 15 residues. This CDR3 reads CASSLESGRSNEQFF. In DNA form, the CDR3 reads TGCGCCAGCAGCTTGGAAAGCGGGAGATCCAATGAGCAGTTCTTC.

This clonotype was picked up a small number of times. The chain combines TRBV4-1 with TRBJ2-2; TRBD1 might be the D (5 bases). Germline CDR1 and CDR2: MGHRA and YSYEKL. There are 17 residues in the CDR3. Between the trimmed V and J ends, which lost 0 bases and 5 bases, there was a span of 16 bases. CDR3 region: CASSQEFGRVWTGELFF. The CDR3 region has the DNA TGCGCCAGCAGCCAAGAATTCGGCAGGGTATGGACCGGGGAGCTGTTTTTT.

This clonotype was counted ten times or more. This rearrangement joins TRBV7-8 to TRBJ2-7; TRBD1 agrees at 9 bases. In germline, CDR1 is SGHVS, CDR2 FQNEAQ. V lost 10 bases, J lost 6 bases, and 10 bases stayed unmatched. The CDR3 has 13 amino acids. The CDR3 loop reads CAILGQGSSEQYF. CDR3 bases: TGTGCCATCCTGGGACAGGGTTCTTCCGAGCAGTACTTC.

This clonotype was found many times. The chain carries TRBV30 and TRBJ2-7, with D perhaps TRBD1 or TRBD2 (5 bases each). Germline CDR1 GTSNPN, CDR2 SVGIG (reference sequence). Trimming took 4 bases from V and 0 from J, leaving 19 bases between them. This CDR3 spans 16 amino acids. Here the CDR3 DNA reads TGTGCCTGGAACGATTTTAGGGACGCTCCCTCCTACGAGCAGTACTTC. Its translation is CAWNDFRDAPSYEQYF.